The T cell receptor (beta chain) under discussion was sequenced for a study of blood T cell repertoires in COVID-19. Across the whole study: Acute and convalescent COVID-19 samples came from the United States, Italy and Spain. Nucleic acid was either cDNA or gDNA, and it came from T cells, B-cell-depleted T cells, or PBMCs.

One Seattle source followed patients from active infection through their disease course. This clone was seen only a few times. Sequenced by immunoSEQ multiplex PCR; TCRdb stores in-frame clones only, minus some. Among 390,000 or so clones, 89% were seen once, and the ten largest hold around 2.8%. The specimen was peripheral blood. This receptor was identified in a woman aged 30 to 39 with COVID-19, enrolled during active disease.

The CDR3 is CASSYLNNEQFF. As DNA, the CDR3 is TGTGCCAGCAGTTACTTAAACAATGAGCAGTTCTTC. This chain uses TRBV6-2 or TRBV6-3 with TRBJ2-1; D gene ambiguous. Germline V CDR1 and CDR2: MNHEY, SVGEGT. Trimming pared 1 base from V and 5 bases from J, leaving 3 bases between. CDR3 length: 12 residues.